The present TCR beta chain was sequenced within a study of PD-L1 blockade in urothelial cancer. Study-level information: Analyzed time points were 3 weeks (second dose) and 6 weeks after therapy began.

A single count supports this clone. Spiked synthetic TCR analogs estimated absolute template abundance per PCR. Measured with immunoSEQ multiplex PCR; TCRdb has only the in-frame clones, and not every one. The table records nearly 50,000 clones, around 82% of them present only once. Time point in this sample: peripheral blood 6 weeks after treatment start. The CDR3 is 17 residues long. The trim removed 0 bases at V and 7 bases at J, leaving 9 bases unmatched. Germline loops: CDR1 MGHRA, CDR2 YSYEKL. Here the sequenced sample was PBMCs, taken around atezolizumab (anti-PD-L1) treatment. This chain uses TRBV4-1 with TRBJ1-4, with TRBD1 identical over 9 bases. The origin of this receptor is a man aged 50 or older with urothelial cancer. The CDR3 spells CASSQDLDRGISEKLFF. The DNA of the CDR3 is TGCGCCAGCAGCCAAGATCTCGACAGGGGGATAAGTGAAAAACTGTTTTTT.